This T cell receptor (beta chain) was retrieved from a study of graft-versus-host responses after intestinal transplantation. For the study at large: Each transplant was multivisceral, liver-intestinal, or isolated intestinal. Anti-thymocyte globulin induction preceded 2 to 4 years of tacrolimus and steroid maintenance in all recipients.

V gave up 4 bases and J gave up 7 bases, with 18 bases separating them. Per the germline V gene, CDR1 is SGHVS and CDR2 is FNYEAQ. The CDR3 spans 15 residues. The starting material, graft tissue, was processed to release intraepithelial and lamina propria lymphocytes. Repertoires were generated with immunoSEQ multiplex PCR, while TCRdb's copy carries only in-frame clones and drops some. This sample yields under 2,500 clones, of which around three quarters are seen a single time; about 9.8% belongs to the top ten. Findings and caveats of the study: Recipient marrow contained GvH clones, some of which appeared first in ileum or blood. Among circulating GvH clones, peak levels were associated with early post-transplant declines in HvG clones.

To note about this clone: What it binds is not known.

The sample in question was ileum tissue, obtained 18 days after transplant. V is TRBV7-6 and J is TRBJ2-3; the D call may be TRBD1 or TRBD2 (8 bases each). This TCR was recovered from a human patient who received an intestinal transplant, so some T cells may come from the graft donor. Here the CDR3 DNA reads TGTGCCAGCAGCTCCCGACAGGGGACTAGTCATACGCAGTATTTT. Protein: CASSSRQGTSHTQYF. The full variable domain, its missing parts supplied by reference TRBV7-6 and TRBJ2-3, is GAGVSQSPRYKVTKRGQDVALRCDPISGHVSLYWYRQALGQGPEFLTYFNYEAQQDKSGLPNDRFSAERPEGSISTLTIQRTEQRDSAMYRCASSSRQGTSHTQYFGPGTRLTVL.